This T cell receptor (beta chain) is drawn from a study of PD-L1 blockade in urothelial cancer. Overall study: Males with urothelial cancer arising in the bladder constituted most of the 29 patients. It was at 3 weeks (second dose) and 6 weeks after treatment start that blood was analyzed.

This CDR3 spans 15 amino acids. V gave up 2 bases and J gave up 0 bases, with 10 bases separating them. Each PCR contained spiked-in synthetic TCR analog templates. Assay: immunoSEQ multiplex PCR; the TCRdb copy retains only in-frame clones and omits some. The profile covers some 110,000 clones, with around 89% appearing a single time and approximately 1.7% taken by the ten largest. Time point given: peripheral blood 6 weeks after treatment start. The sequence was obtained from a man in his sixties with urothelial cancer. This rearrangement joins TRBV23-1 to TRBJ1-1; D is possibly TRBD1 (6 bases). TRBV23-1 is an ORF, and what it does is uncertain. The sample in question was PBMCs, obtained around atezolizumab (anti-PD-L1) treatment. The CDR3 is CASSQQQGLNTEAFF. In DNA, the CDR3 is TGCGCCAGCAGTCAACAACAGGGACTGAACACTGAAGCTTTCTTT.